A single T cell receptor (beta chain) is shown here with its context. Antigen unknown. This sample was included in a study of cytomegalovirus exposure and HLA in healthy donors. Overall study context: Previous work identified roughly 110 million unique TCR beta sequences from around 200 million T cells.

Whole-study findings and limits: Trimming of TCR beta V- and J-genes showed a link, identified in a later analysis, to a missense DCLRE1C variant. The likely origin of a cluster of highly shared sequence variants was a sequencing artifact. DRB1 showed the most TCR associations and HLA-C the fewest in a later analysis, as rates varied by HLA locus.

PCR primers comprised 60 Vbeta and 13 Jbeta primers. Clones were read by immunoSEQ multiplex PCR, and TCRdb kept only the in-frame ones, dropping some. The profile covers over 85,000 clones, with 83% appearing a single time and about 2.5% taken by the ten largest. The CDR3 runs to 15 residues. After removal of 3 bases from V and 5 bases from J, the junction contained 5 bases not matched to a gene. Per the germline V gene, CDR1 is KGHSH and CDR2 is LQKENI. This TCR derives from a man in his forties in good health and CMV-seronegative. Sequenced material: PBMCs. The rearrangement links TRBV18 to TRBJ1-5, with TRBD1 matching over 9 bases. CDR3 nucleotides: TGTGCCAGCTCACCGGGGACAGGGCGGGATCAGCCCCAGCATTTT. Encoded protein: CASSPGTGRDQPQHF.